Listed here are 22 T cell receptor beta chains from one sample, sequenced in a study of shared clonotypes between healthy human individuals. The repertoire was sequenced with immunoSEQ multiplex PCR; TCRdb's copy has only in-frame clones and lacks some. The sample shows millions of clones, around 94% of them seen only once. Sample: naive CD4+ T cells sorted from blood. Specified subset: CD45RA+ positively selected. Receptors originate from a man aged 18 to 30 in good health.

This sequence joins TRBV19 and TRBJ1-1; D is perhaps TRBD1 (6 bases). Trimming cost V 6 bases and J 5 bases, with 19 bases left between them. This CDR3 spans 15 amino acids. The germline CDR1 and CDR2 sequences are LNHDA and SQIVND (reference sequence). The CDR3 region is CASSRGAGLGTEAFF. The DNA of the CDR3 is TGTGCCAGTAGCCGGGGGGCGGGGCTGGGGACTGAAGCTTTCTTT.

The chain uses TRBV5-6 and TRBJ2-3; D is ambiguous. This CDR3 is 14 amino acids long. Germline CDR1 is SGHDT and CDR2 is YYEEEE. V dropped 0 bases and J dropped 5 bases, with 10 bases sitting between them. The CDR3 sequence: CASSLVRRLDTQYF. The DNA for the CDR3 is TGTGCCAGCAGCTTGGTCCGTAGGCTAGATACGCAGTATTTT.

The gene calls are TRBV18 and TRBJ2-3; tentative D call: TRBD2 (5 bases). Trimming took off 5 bases at V and 3 bases at J, with 9 bases between the two ends. CDR1 is KGHSH, CDR2 LQKENI, per germline. The length of the CDR3 is 13 residues. Here the CDR3 DNA reads TGTGCCAGCTCATCGACTACGACAGATACGCAGTATTTT. This gives the protein CASSSTTTDTQYF.

The gene calls are TRBV19 and TRBJ2-3; 13 bases align to TRBD2. The CDR3 has 15 residues. Germline assignment: CDR1 LNHDA and CDR2 SQIVND (reference sequence). V shed 6 bases and J 6 bases; nucleotides not matched to a gene: 6. CDR3 sequence: CASRRTSGSLDTQYF. In DNA, the CDR3 is TGTGCCAGTAGGAGGACTAGCGGGAGCCTCGATACGCAGTATTTT.

The chain recombines TRBV10-3 with TRBJ2-5; 10 nucleotides agree with TRBD2. V gave up 6 bases and J gave up 5 bases; unmatched junction bases: 3. The germline V gene has CDR1 ENHRY and CDR2 SYGVKD. The CDR3 contains 13 residues. DNA of the CDR3: TGTGCCATCAGGGCGGGACTAGCGGAGACCCAGTACTTC. Residues: CAIRAGLAETQYF.

A note on this clone: This sample includes further DNA sequences coding for the same CDR3. CDR3 loop: CASRPLGVGFNEQFF. CDR3 in DNA: TGTGCCAGCAGACCGCTGGGCGTCGGGTTCAATGAGCAGTTCTTC. J is TRBJ2-1 and V is TRBV6-5; D not certain. The CDR3 loop spans 15 amino acids. In germline, CDR1 is MNHEY, CDR2 SVGAGI. V was trimmed by 6 bases and J by 6 bases, leaving 18 bases between them.

The chain is built from TRBV6-1 and TRBJ2-6, with D perhaps TRBD2 (7 bases). The CDR3 has 19 residues. The germline CDR1 and CDR2 sequences are MNHNS and SASEGT. V was pared by 2 bases and J by 0 bases, with 17 bases between. The CDR3 sequence is CASSEILGGPSSGANVLTF. The DNA for the CDR3 is TGTGCCAGCAGTGAAATCTTGGGGGGGCCCTCCTCTGGGGCCAACGTCCTGACTTTC.

The chain is built from TRBV5-1 and TRBJ2-5; 10 bases line up with TRBD1. The germline gives CDR1 SGHRS, CDR2 YFSETQ. The CDR3 extends over 16 amino acids. V shed 1 base, J shed 5 bases, and the junction held 8 bases outside the gene matches. CDR3 residues: CASSLRQGASGETQYF. DNA for the CDR3: TGCGCCAGCAGCTTGAGACAGGGGGCGTCAGGCGAGACCCAGTACTTC. Full variable domain (remainder filled in from reference TRBV5-1 and TRBJ2-5): KAGVTQTPRYLIKTRGQQVTLSCSPISGHRSVSWYQQTPGQGLQFLFEYFSETQRNKGNFPGRFSGRQFSNSRSEMNVSTLELGDSALYLCASSLRQGASGETQYFGPGTRLLVL.

Turning to this clone: This sequence may be a read error, since a much larger clone differs from it by one base. Other DNA sequences in the sample encode the same CDR3. This chain uses TRBV5-6 with TRBJ2-7; D is unresolved. The CDR3 extends over 11 amino acids. The germline V gene encodes CDR1 SGHDT and CDR2 YYEEEE. V shed 3 bases and J shed 2 bases, with 3 bases lying between them. The CDR3 loop reads CASSSAYEQYF. DNA for the CDR3: TGTGCCAGCAGCTCAGCCTACGAGCAGTACTTC.

The chain is built from TRBV30 and TRBJ1-4; D is unresolved. Germline CDR1 GTSNPN, CDR2 SVGIG (reference sequence). The length of the CDR3 is 11 residues. The germline V and J ends were trimmed by 6 bases and 8 bases, with 10 bases remaining between them. In DNA form, the CDR3 reads TGTGCCTGCGTGGGCCCAGAAAAACTGTTTTTT. Translated: CACVGPEKLFF. The variable domain in full, with the rest retrieved from reference TRBV30 and TRBJ1-4, is SQTIHQWPATLVQPVGSPLSLECTVEGTSNPNLYWYRQAAGRGLQLLFYSVGIGQISSEVPQNLSASRPQDRQFILSSKKLLLSDSGFYLCACVGPEKLFFGSGTQLSVL.

The chain is built from TRBV5-1 and TRBJ2-5, with D possibly TRBD2 on 6 matching bases. CDR3 length equals 15 residues. Per germline, CDR1 SGHRS and CDR2 YFSETQ. V lost 6 bases, J lost 1 base, and 16 bases lay in between. The CDR3 is CASTDAGSAQETQYF. CDR3 nucleotides: TGCGCCAGCACCGACGCCGGGAGCGCCCAAGAGACCCAGTACTTC.

This clone showed up just once. The rearrangement uses TRBV2 and TRBJ2-7, with 7 bases matching TRBD1. Germline loops: CDR1 SNHLY, CDR2 FYNNEI. There are 14 residues in the CDR3. Trimming cost V 8 bases and J 2 bases; bases outside gene matches: 9. The chain's CDR3 is CASDPRGRTYEQYF. The CDR3 coding sequence is TGTGCCAGCGATCCGAGGGGGCGAACCTACGAGCAGTACTTC. The full variable domain, its missing parts supplied by reference TRBV2 and TRBJ2-7, is EPEVTQTPSHQVTQMGQEVILRCVPISNHLYFYWYRQILGQKVEFLVSFYNNEISEKSEIFDDQFSVERPDGSNFTLKIRSTKLEDSAMYFCASDPRGRTYEQYFGPGTRLTVT.

V and J are TRBV4-1 and TRBJ1-6; a weak D match, TRBD1 (6 bases). The CDR3 covers 18 residues. CDR1 and CDR2 (germline): MGHRA, YSYEKL. V was clipped by 1 base and J by 1 base, with 14 bases between them. CDR3 DNA sequence: TGCGCCAGCAGCCAAGTCCTAGTCAGGGGATCCTATAATTCACCCCTCCACTTT. Its translation: CASSQVLVRGSYNSPLHF.

This chain links TRBV2 with TRBJ2-3; a weak D match, TRBD2 (6 bases). This CDR3 comprises 16 residues. The V end lost 10 bases, the J end lost 0 bases, and 20 bases lay between the germline ends. CDR1 is SNHLY and CDR2 is FYNNEI in the germline V gene. Written as DNA, the CDR3 is TGTGCCACCTCTCCTTTACTAGCACTGAGCACAGATACGCAGTATTTT. Translation gives CATSPLLALSTDTQYF.

The rearrangement joins TRBV6-6 to TRBJ2-1; possible D gene TRBD2, 5 bases. V lost 6 bases and J 4 bases, leaving 7 bases between the germline ends. Germline CDR1 reads MNHNY; CDR2 reads SVGAGI (reference sequence). This CDR3 is built from 12 residues. The CDR3 DNA reads as TGTGCCAGCAGCCCGGGGTACAATGAGCAGTTCTTC. Its protein product is CASSPGYNEQFF.

This clone has only one observation. This sequence joins TRBV7-9 and TRBJ2-5; 9 bases agree with TRBD2. There are 18 residues in the CDR3. Trimming took 0 bases from V and 0 from J; bases not matched to a gene: 8. Germline lookup yields CDR1 SEHNR and CDR2 FQNEAQ (reference sequence). CDR3 nucleotide sequence: TGTGCCAGCAGCTTAGCGCTTACTAGCGGGTCCTACCAAGAGACCCAGTACTTC. The encoded protein is CASSLALTSGSYQETQYF.

Turning to this clone: Other nucleotide sequences from this sample produce the same CDR3. The chain joins TRBV6-1 to TRBJ1-6, with TRBD1 identical over 8 bases. V dropped 4 bases and J dropped 5; count of bases not matched to a gene: 4. The CDR3 contains 15 residues. Germline V gene sequence: CDR1 MNHNS, CDR2 SASEGT. CDR3 sequence: CASSVTGGNNSPLHF. The CDR3 DNA follows: TGTGCCAGCAGTGTTACAGGGGGGAATAATTCACCCCTCCACTTT.

CDR3 in DNA: TGTGCCAGCAGCTTGGCCATCGGGGGGCCCAGAGGCGGCTACACCTTC. Its translation: CASSLAIGGPRGGYTF. The chain joins TRBV5-4 to TRBJ1-2; D is possibly TRBD1 (6 bases). V was pared by 0 bases and J by 8 bases, with 20 bases between. This CDR3 has 16 residues. In germline, CDR1 is SGHNT, CDR2 YYREEE (reference sequence).

As to this clone: Other nucleotide sequences from this sample produce the same CDR3. The rearrangement links TRBV10-3 to TRBJ1-1; D is unresolved. V was pared by 6 bases and J by 2 bases, with 7 bases between. Germline V gene lookup returns CDR1 ENHRY and CDR2 SYGVKD. The CDR3 has 12 amino acids. DNA for the CDR3: TGTGCCATCAGGGACCTAAACACTGAAGCTTTCTTT. This sequence encodes CAIRDLNTEAFF.

This clone was counted only a few times. The chain couples TRBV30 to TRBJ2-2; maybe TRBD2 (6 bases). V lost 4 bases and J lost 6, with 15 bases in between. The CDR3 consists of 14 residues. The germline V gene has CDR1 GTSNPN and CDR2 SVGIG (reference sequence). The CDR3 DNA follows: TGTGCCTGGACTAACACGGCTAGCGCCGGGGAGCTGTTTTTT. Residues: CAWTNTASAGELFF.

The rearrangement links TRBV5-1 to TRBJ1-5, with no clear D. The CDR3 has 15 residues. V was shortened by 4 bases and J by 0 bases, with 11 bases between the two germline ends. Germline lookup yields CDR1 SGHRS and CDR2 YFSETQ. CDR3 sequence reads: CASSADGDSNQPQHF. CDR3 nucleotide sequence: TGCGCCAGCAGCGCCGACGGGGATAGCAATCAGCCCCAGCATTTT.

In this sample, this clone turned up a few times. The CDR3, as DNA: TGTGCCACCAGCTGGGACAGCACTGAAGCTTTCTTT. Translating gives CATSWDSTEAFF. This chain joins TRBV15 and TRBJ1-1; TRBD1 agrees at 7 bases. V gave up 5 bases and J gave up 4 bases; unmatched junction bases: 1. This CDR3 region has 12 residues. Looked up from germline, CDR1 is LNHNV and CDR2 is YYDKDF (reference sequence).